Below are 17 T cell receptor beta chains sequenced from a single sample in a study of response to subunit inactivated influenza vaccine. TCRdb re-analysed the RT-PCR reads in MiXCR, keeping a single row per CDR3 protein. The sample yields more than 450,000 distinct CDR3 sequences, under 9% seen once. This specimen was PBMCs from blood, taken around 25 months after vaccination. The source is a man aged 45-69 years who received an inactivated influenza vaccine.

This clonotype has a count of ten or more. The rearrangement links TRBV28 to TRBJ1-2, with 11 bases lining up with TRBD1. This CDR3 spans 15 amino acids. Losses at the gene ends were 6 bases for V and 8 bases for J; bases not matched to a gene: 11. Germline V gene lookup returns CDR1 MDHEN and CDR2 SYDVKM. This CDR3 reads CASRIRTGGGGGYTF. In DNA form, the CDR3 reads TGTGCCAGCAGAATAAGGACAGGGGGCGGGGGAGGCTACACCTTC.

This clonotype has only a few counts. The chain has TRBV28 and TRBJ2-7, with TRBD2 matching over 8 bases. Trimming at V came to 7 bases and at J to 3 bases, leaving 11 bases not matched to a gene. The V gene's germline CDR1 is MDHEN and CDR2 SYDVKM. This CDR3 has 15 amino acids. In nucleotides, the CDR3 is TGTGCCAGCAATTCGGGAGGGGGAGCCAGCTACGAGCAGTACTTC. Translation: CASNSGGGASYEQYF. Together with reference TRBV28 and TRBJ2-7, the CDR3 gives the full variable domain: DVKVTQSSRYLVKRTGEKVFLECVQDMDHENMFWYRQDPGLGLRLIYFSYDVKMKEKGDIPEGYSVSREKKERFSLILESASTNQTSMYLCASNSGGGASYEQYFGPGTRLTVT.

This clonotype was recorded many times. The rearrangement joins TRBV20-1 to TRBJ2-1, with 8 bases identical to TRBD2. Germline V gives CDR1 DFQATT, CDR2 SNEGSKA (reference sequence). J gave up 13 bases and V 5 bases, and 13 bases lay outside the gene matches. The CDR3 loop spans 13 amino acids. This CDR3 reads CSAPPAGGKEQFF. The CDR3 region has the DNA TGCAGTGCTCCCCCGGCGGGGGGCAAGGAACAGTTCTTC.

This clonotype was picked up a small number of times. This chain joins TRBV20-1 and TRBJ2-5; D tentatively fits TRBD1 or TRBD2 (6 bases each). Per germline, CDR1 DFQATT and CDR2 SNEGSKA (reference sequence). This CDR3 has 15 amino acids. Deletions cut 0 bases from V and 7 bases from J, with 18 bases between. The CDR3 loop is CSARDDQGRMVTQYF. DNA for the CDR3: TGCAGTGCTAGAGATGACCAGGGGAGGATGGTGACCCAGTACTTC.

This clonotype was seen a handful of times. This chain links TRBV28 with TRBJ2-4; D possibly corresponds to TRBD2 (5 bases). CDR3 size: 12 residues. Germline CDR1 and CDR2: MDHEN and SYDVKM. V was trimmed by 3 bases and J by 9 bases, leaving 9 bases between them. CDR3 amino acids: CASSFGVGIQYF. The CDR3 DNA reads TGTGCCAGCAGTTTCGGGGTTGGCATTCAGTACTTC. Variable domain in full (rest from reference TRBV28 and TRBJ2-4): DVKVTQSSRYLVKRTGEKVFLECVQDMDHENMFWYRQDPGLGLRLIYFSYDVKMKEKGDIPEGYSVSREKKERFSLILESASTNQTSMYLCASSFGVGIQYFGAGTRLSVL.

This clonotype was observed at least ten times. The rearrangement joins TRBV18 to TRBJ1-5; TRBD1 matches 9 bases. With 5 bases clipped from V and 4 bases from J, the junction kept 6 bases outside the gene matches. CDR1 and CDR2 from the germline V gene are KGHSH and LQKENI. The CDR3 runs 15 residues. The CDR3 nucleotides read TGTGCCAGCTCAACACAGGGGGCCCTAAATCAGCCCCAGCATTTT. It translates to CASSTQGALNQPQHF.

Only a few counts were recorded for this clonotype. The CDR3, as DNA: TGCAGTGCTAGGGGAGGGACTAGCGGGAGAAATGAGCAGTTCTTC. Protein product: CSARGGTSGRNEQFF. The chain carries TRBV20-1 and TRBJ2-1; 14 bases agree with TRBD2. This CDR3 comprises 15 residues. The V and J ends lost 3 bases and 7 bases, in that order; junction bases with no gene match: 5. CDR1 and CDR2 (germline): DFQATT, SNEGSKA (reference sequence).

This clonotype was seen many times. The chain couples TRBV5-1 to TRBJ2-7, with 9 nucleotides matching TRBD1. The germline CDR1 and CDR2 sequences are SGHRS and YFSETQ. V lost 3 bases and J lost 3; bases outside the gene matches: 4. This CDR3 is built from 14 residues. The CDR3 DNA is TGCGCCAGCAGCTACGGGACAGGGCACTACGAGCAGTACTTC. Protein product: CASSYGTGHYEQYF.

This clonotype was seen a few times. The gene calls are TRBV6-5 and TRBJ1-2; D unresolved. Germline V gene data show CDR1 as MNHEY and CDR2 as SVGAGI. V lost 6 bases and J lost 4, with 9 bases in between. This CDR3 has 12 residues. The DNA of the CDR3 is TGTGCCAGCAGGGTCGGTACCTATGGCTACACCTTC. The encoded protein is CASRVGTYGYTF.

The chain links TRBV28 to TRBJ1-5, with 9 bases matching TRBD1. Trimming cost V 7 bases and J 7 bases; bases outside gene matches: 11. Germline V gene lookup returns CDR1 MDHEN and CDR2 SYDVKM. CDR3 length: 15 amino acids. The CDR3 spells CASIAGTGRGQPQHF. The CDR3 nucleotides are TGTGCCAGCATCGCTGGGACAGGGAGGGGACAGCCCCAGCATTTT.

This clonotype has at least ten counts. The rearrangement links TRBV20-1 to TRBJ2-5; D may be TRBD2 (5 bases). V was shortened by 0 bases and J by 1 base, with 6 bases between the two germline ends. The CDR3 runs 13 residues. Germline V gene lookup returns CDR1 DFQATT and CDR2 SNEGSKA (reference sequence). This chain's CDR3 is CSAREGAQETQYF. The DNA for the CDR3 is TGCAGTGCTAGAGAGGGAGCCCAAGAGACCCAGTACTTC.

This clonotype was found many times. The rearrangement joins TRBV20-1 to TRBJ1-1; D is unresolved. The germline gives CDR1 DFQATT, CDR2 SNEGSKA (reference sequence). The V end lost 3 bases, the J end lost 6 bases, and 8 bases lay between the germline ends. The CDR3 extends over 11 amino acids. Written as DNA, the CDR3 is TGCAGTGCTAGTGCGGTGGCTGAAGCTTTCTTT. It translates to CSASAVAEAFF.

V usage is TRBV10-3 and J usage is TRBJ2-3; 7 nucleotides line up with TRBD2. Looked up from germline, CDR1 is ENHRY and CDR2 is SYGVKD. V shed 8 bases and J 0 bases; nucleotides not matched to a gene: 2. The CDR3 has 13 amino acids. For the CDR3, the DNA is TGTGCCATCTGGCGGGGGAGCACAGATACGCAGTATTTT. This encodes CAIWRGSTDTQYF.

There are many counts of this clonotype. The J gene is TRBJ2-5, the V gene TRBV7-2, with TRBD2 matching 10 bases. CDR3 length: 15 residues. Germline loops: CDR1 SGHTA, CDR2 FQGNSA. The V segment lost 1 base and the J segment 4 bases; nucleotides outside the gene matches: 3. The DNA for the CDR3 is TGTGCCAGCAGCTTAGTAGCGGGGGGAGGAGAGACCCAGTACTTC. Its protein product is CASSLVAGGGETQYF.

The chain joins TRBV7-8 to TRBJ2-3, with D possibly being TRBD1 (6 bases). The CDR3 is 16 residues long. Germline V CDR1 and CDR2: SGHVS, FQNEAQ. Trimming stripped 5 bases from V and 2 bases from J, with 17 bases between. This chain's CDR3 is CASSPQGLLSTDTQYF. DNA of the CDR3: TGTGCCAGCAGCCCCCAGGGGCTTCTTTCCACAGATACGCAGTATTTT.

This clonotype was seen at least ten times. The rearrangement links TRBV5-1 to TRBJ2-7; 8 nucleotides line up with TRBD1. Germline V gene lookup returns CDR1 SGHRS and CDR2 YFSETQ. This CDR3 is 13 amino acids long. J gave up 5 bases and V 0 bases, and 1 base lay outside the gene matches. Here the CDR3 DNA reads TGCGCCAGCAGCTTGGTACAGGGGGACGAGCAGTACTTC. Its protein is CASSLVQGDEQYF.

V is TRBV7-2 and J is TRBJ1-5; no reliable D call. The CDR3 sequence is 14 residues long. V dropped 7 bases and J dropped 1 base, with 11 bases sitting between them. Looked up from germline, CDR1 is SGHTA and CDR2 is FQGNSA. The CDR3: CASTDAHSNQPQHF. In DNA form, the CDR3 reads TGTGCCAGCACCGACGCACACAGCAATCAGCCCCAGCATTTT.